The clone carrying this T cell receptor (beta chain) was seen at least ten times. The antigen is undetermined. Until they underwent thyroid surgery, no patient had received any treatment. This sample stems from a study of metastatic and nonmetastatic thyroid tumors. With 3 bases removed from V and 3 bases from J, the gap between germline ends came to 21 bases. There are 17 residues in the CDR3. Germline V gives CDR1 SGHVS, CDR2 FNYEAQ. Study-level results: Malignant tumors reportedly showed significantly higher TCR beta diversity than benign nodules in both blood and tumor.

Authors' data handling: Variation in CDR3 across clinicopathological groups served as the basis for constructing a distant-metastasis classifier in papillary thyroid cancer. With MiXCR, TCRdb called clones anew from the PCR reads. These V and J calls are TCRdb output, not the study's own analysis. The data contain 30,000 to 35,000 clones, less than 30% of them seen just once; the ten biggest clones take up less than 9.5%. Material for sequencing was blood. This clonotype was sampled from a female donor with papillary thyroid cancer or a benign thyroid nodule (not recorded which). Some clones in this sample may be carry-over from other donors' samples. The J gene is TRBJ2-7, the V gene TRBV7-6; tentatively, D is TRBD1 or TRBD2 (5 bases each). The CDR3 region is CASSLDLGRGVNYEQYF. The CDR3 DNA reads TGTGCCAGCAGCTTGGATTTGGGAAGGGGAGTTAACTACGAGCAGTACTTC.